This T cell receptor (beta chain) was captured by sequencing in a study of human T cells and chemical hapten exposure. About the study: Sensitization applied 2% DPC to approximately 2 cm by approximately 2 cm of upper inner arm skin.

In the library, unique molecular identifiers were attached to individual cDNA molecules. MiXCR, run by TCRdb on the RACE reads, gives a single entry per CDR3 protein. The sample includes about 69,000 distinct CDR3 sequences, approximately 10% seen only once; the top ten take 6.5% to 8.5%. Time point meaning: patch test 2, 6 weeks after DPC sensitization. Noted treatment: therapeutic diphenylcyclopropenone sensitization with weekly scalp DPC. This CDR3 comprises 17 residues. The germline V gene has CDR1 MNHEY and CDR2 SVGEGT. Trimming cost V 0 bases and J 6 bases, with 18 bases left between them. The chain links TRBV6-2 or TRBV6-3 to TRBJ1-5; D perhaps matches TRBD1 (5 bases). The specimen comprised whole blood, sampled in connection with sensitization to the hapten diphenylcyclopropenone (DPC). This clonotype was sampled from a woman aged 50 to 60 with alopecia areata. Some clones in this sample may be carry-over from other donors' samples. The CDR3: CASSYSVQGRVGQPQHF. DNA of the CDR3: TGTGCCAGCAGTTACTCGGTGCAGGGTAGAGTCGGTCAGCCCCAGCATTTT.